The 3 T cell receptor beta chains below all came from one sample that was sequenced in a study of long-term antiretroviral therapy in people with HIV. Survey level was the resolution at which the v3.0 immunoSEQ assay ran. The table came from immunoSEQ multiplex PCR; TCRdb's copy has only in-frame clones and leaves some out. The sample contains more than 15,000 clones, roughly 75% of which appear only once. The sample here was unsorted PBMCs, taken 1.5 years before starting antiretroviral therapy. These TCRs come from a woman aged 45 to 65 with HIV.

This clone was seen a single time. This chain joins TRBV5-8 and TRBJ2-1; 7 bases line up with TRBD2. The CDR3 extends over 17 amino acids. Germline V gene data show CDR1 as SGHTS and CDR2 as YDEGEE. The V gene end was trimmed by 0 bases and the J gene end by 1 base; junction bases not matched to a gene: 7. DNA for the CDR3: TGTGCCAGCAGCTTGGTTATGGGAGGGCAATCCTACAATGAGCAGTTCTTC. Amino acids: CASSLVMGGQSYNEQFF.

The chain combines TRBV25-1 with TRBJ1-6, with no clear D. The CDR3 spans 13 residues. V was shortened by 7 bases and J by 2 bases, with 6 bases between the two germline ends. The germline gives CDR1 MGHDK, CDR2 SYGVNS. CDR3 in DNA: TGTGCCAGCAAGGGTCCCTATAATTCACCCCTCCACTTT. This sequence encodes CASKGPYNSPLHF.

The V and J genes are TRBV7-9 and TRBJ1-2; a possible D gene is TRBD1 (6 bases). This CDR3 contains 14 residues. CDR1 and CDR2 from the germline V gene are SEHNR and FQNEAQ (reference sequence). Between the trimmed V and J ends, which lost 4 bases and 8 bases, there was a span of 17 bases. The CDR3 nucleotides read TGTGCCAGCAGCTCGGCAGGGGCCCCCTTAGGCTACACCTTC. Its protein product is CASSSAGAPLGYTF. The full variable domain, in which reference TRBV7-9 and TRBJ1-2 provide the parts outside the CDR3, is DTGVSQNPRHKITKRGQNVTFRCDPISEHNRLYWYRQTLGQGPEFLTYFQNEAQLEKSRLLSDRFSAERPKGSFSTLEIQRTEQGDSAMYLCASSSAGAPLGYTFGSGTRLTVV.